This record concerns one T cell receptor (beta chain) sequence. Its antigen is currently unknown. Some clones are missing from TCRdb's copy, which holds only in-frame ones; the method was immunoSEQ multiplex PCR. This sample has around 89,000 clones, with 86% found just once. The data were taken from a study of T cell responses to AZD1222 COVID-19 vaccine. Overall study: Pooled in the analysis were second doses at about 4 or about 12 weeks.

General observations from the study: Close to half of spike-specific TCRs reportedly recognize unmutated variant regions. Only after the peak T cell response were repertoires sampled.

From germline, CDR1 is SGHRS and CDR2 YFSETQ. V trimming: 0 bases; J trimming: 8 bases; junction bases outside the gene matches: 4. The CDR3 sequence is 14 residues long. Specimen: peripheral blood, collected on day 0 of AZD1222 vaccination. This chain links TRBV5-1 with TRBJ1-2; TRBD1 agrees at 10 bases. The origin of this receptor is an adult in good health. Here the CDR3 reads CASSLVGQGGGYTF. In DNA, the CDR3 is TGCGCCAGCAGCTTGGTCGGACAGGGGGGCGGCTACACCTTC.